This section outlines one TCR beta chain sequence together with its context. Some clones are missing from TCRdb's copy, which holds only in-frame ones; the method was immunoSEQ multiplex PCR. The profile shows some 110,000 clones, 75% to 90% of them singletons. This specimen comes from a study of blood T cell repertoires in COVID-19. Study background: Whether acute or convalescent, the COVID-19 samples came from the United States, Italy and Spain. PBMCs, B-cell-depleted T cells, or T cells provided the cDNA or gDNA that made up the material.

V lost 2 bases and J 6 bases, leaving 12 bases between the germline ends. The CDR3 spans 14 residues. The V gene's germline CDR1 is SGHKS and CDR2 YYEKEE (reference sequence). This sequence originates from a human donor in a cohort sampled during active COVID-19. Material for sequencing was peripheral blood. The V gene is TRBV5-5, the J gene TRBJ1-5; no firm D call. This CDR3 is CASSLPGSGQPQHF. The CDR3 DNA sequence: TGTGCCAGCAGCTTACCTGGTAGTGGTCAGCCCCAGCATTTT.